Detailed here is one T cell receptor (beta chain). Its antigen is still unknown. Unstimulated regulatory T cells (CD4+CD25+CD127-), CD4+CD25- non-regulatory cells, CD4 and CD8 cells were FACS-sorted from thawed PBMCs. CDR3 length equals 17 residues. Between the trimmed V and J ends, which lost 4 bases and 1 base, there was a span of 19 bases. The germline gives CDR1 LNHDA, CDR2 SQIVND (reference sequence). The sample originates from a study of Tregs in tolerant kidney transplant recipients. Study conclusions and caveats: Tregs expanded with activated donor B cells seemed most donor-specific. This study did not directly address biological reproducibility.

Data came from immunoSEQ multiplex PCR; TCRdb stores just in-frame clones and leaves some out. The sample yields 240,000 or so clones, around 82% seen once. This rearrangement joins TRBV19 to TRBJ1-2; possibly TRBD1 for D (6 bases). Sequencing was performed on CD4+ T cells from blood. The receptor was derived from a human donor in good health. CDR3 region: CASSNGQMRMINYGYTF. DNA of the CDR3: TGTGCCAGTAGTAACGGACAGATGAGAATGATTAACTATGGCTACACCTTC.